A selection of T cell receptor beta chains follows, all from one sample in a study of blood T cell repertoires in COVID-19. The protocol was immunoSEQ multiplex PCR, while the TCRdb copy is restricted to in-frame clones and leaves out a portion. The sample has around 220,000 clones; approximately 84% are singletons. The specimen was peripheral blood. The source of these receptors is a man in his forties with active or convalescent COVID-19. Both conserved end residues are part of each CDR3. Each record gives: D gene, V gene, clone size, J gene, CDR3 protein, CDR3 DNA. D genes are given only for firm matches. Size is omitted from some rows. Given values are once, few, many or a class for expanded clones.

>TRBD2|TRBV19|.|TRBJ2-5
CASSAPGLAGGVETQYF
TGTGCCAGTAGTGCACCGGGACTAGCGGGAGGCGTAGAGACCCAGTACTTC
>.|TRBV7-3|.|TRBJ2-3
CASSSQVTDTQYF
TGTGCCAGCAGCTCACAGGTCACAGATACGCAGTATTTT
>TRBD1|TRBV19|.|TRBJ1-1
CASIPGTGGEEAFF
TGTGCCAGTATCCCAGGGACAGGGGGTGAAGAAGCTTTCTTT
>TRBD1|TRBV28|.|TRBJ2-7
CASSPGGSYEQYF
TGTGCCAGCAGTCCAGGGGGATCCTACGAGCAGTACTTC
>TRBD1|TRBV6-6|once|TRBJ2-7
CASSDTGTGARQYF
TGTGCCAGCAGTGATACTGGGACAGGGGCTAGGCAGTACTTC
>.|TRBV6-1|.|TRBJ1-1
CASSEATVGVTEAFF
TGTGCCAGCAGTGAAGCTACAGTCGGGGTGACTGAAGCTTTCTTT
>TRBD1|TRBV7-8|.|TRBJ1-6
CASSPPGGESPLHF
TGTGCCAGCAGCCCCCCAGGGGGCGAGTCACCCCTCCACTTT
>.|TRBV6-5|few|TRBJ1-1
CASSWGLMNTEAFF
TGTGCCAGCAGCTGGGGACTGATGAACACTGAAGCTTTCTTT
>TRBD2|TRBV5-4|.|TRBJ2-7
CASSLSIAGDNEQYF
TGTGCCAGCAGCTTGTCGATAGCGGGAGATAACGAGCAGTACTTC
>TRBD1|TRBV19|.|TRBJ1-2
CASSLVRDRGIHGYTF
TGTGCCAGTAGTTTAGTCCGGGACAGGGGAATTCATGGCTACACCTTC
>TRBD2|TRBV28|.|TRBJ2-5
CASSLELGGRPRETQYF
TGTGCCAGCAGTTTGGAGTTGGGCGGGAGGCCTCGGGAGACCCAGTACTTC
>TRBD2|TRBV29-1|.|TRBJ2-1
CSVEGSGRGNEQFF
TGCAGCGTTGAGGGTAGCGGGAGGGGTAATGAGCAGTTCTTC
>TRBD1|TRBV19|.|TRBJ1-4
CASSLGDRGEKLFF
TGTGCCAGTAGCCTGGGGGACAGGGGTGAAAAACTGTTTTTT
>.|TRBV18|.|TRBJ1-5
CASSPSGVGNQPQHF
TGTGCCAGCTCACCATCAGGGGTGGGCAATCAGCCCCAGCATTTT
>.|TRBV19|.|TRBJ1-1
CASTTWGAEAFF
TGTGCCAGTACAACTTGGGGAGCTGAAGCTTTCTTT
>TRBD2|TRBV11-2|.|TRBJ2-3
CASSFTSGGPDTQYF
TGTGCCAGCAGCTTCACTAGCGGGGGTCCGGATACGCAGTATTTT
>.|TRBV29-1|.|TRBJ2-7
CSVGGGATYEQYF
TGCAGCGTCGGAGGGGGGGCCACCTACGAGCAGTACTTC
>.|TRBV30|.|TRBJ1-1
CAWDRETEAFF
TGTGCCTGGGACAGAGAAACTGAAGCTTTCTTT
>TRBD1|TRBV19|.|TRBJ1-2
CASSTSDRKVGYGYTF
TGTGCCAGTAGTACGTCGGACAGGAAGGTCGGGTATGGCTACACCTTC
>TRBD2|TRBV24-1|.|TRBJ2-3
CATSDLGTSGSTDTQYF
TGTGCCACCAGTGATTTGGGGACTAGCGGGAGCACAGATACGCAGTATTTT
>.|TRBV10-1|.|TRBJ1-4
CASSELQGSNEKLFF
TGCGCCAGCAGTGAGTTACAGGGATCTAATGAAAAACTGTTTTTT
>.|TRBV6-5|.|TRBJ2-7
CASQAGVSYEQYF
TGTGCCAGCCAAGCCGGGGTTTCCTACGAGCAGTACTTC
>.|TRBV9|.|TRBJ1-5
CASSVGYSNQPQHF
TGTGCCAGCAGCGTAGGTTATAGCAATCAGCCCCAGCATTTT
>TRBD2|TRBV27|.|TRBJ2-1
CASSFGLAGRGNEQFF
TGTGCCAGCAGTTTCGGGCTAGCGGGAAGAGGGAATGAGCAGTTCTTC
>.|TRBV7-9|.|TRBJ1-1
CASSFPFTEAFF
TGTGCCAGCAGCTTTCCGTTTACTGAAGCTTTCTTT
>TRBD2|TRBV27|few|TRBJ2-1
CASSFYAGGGNEQFF
TGTGCCAGCAGTTTTTACGCGGGGGGCGGCAATGAGCAGTTCTTC
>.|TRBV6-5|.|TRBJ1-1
CASVQGTEAFF
TGTGCCAGCGTACAGGGAACTGAAGCTTTCTTT
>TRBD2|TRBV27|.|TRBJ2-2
CASRWTSTGELFF
TGTGCCAGCAGGTGGACTAGCACCGGGGAGCTGTTTTTT
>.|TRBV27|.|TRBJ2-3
CASSLNRDRGTDTQYF
TGTGCCAGCAGTTTAAACCGGGATAGGGGCACAGATACGCAGTATTTT
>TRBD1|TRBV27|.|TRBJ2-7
CASRPLDRAWEQYF
TGTGCCAGCAGACCCTTAGACAGGGCATGGGAGCAGTACTTC
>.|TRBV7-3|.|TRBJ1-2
CASSKQGGYGYTF
TGTGCCAGCAGCAAACAGGGCGGCTATGGCTACACCTTC
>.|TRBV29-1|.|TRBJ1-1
CSVVPGWNTEAFF
TGCAGCGTTGTGCCAGGCTGGAACACTGAAGCTTTCTTT
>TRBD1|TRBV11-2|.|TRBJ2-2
CASSPTGVRTGELFF
TGTGCCAGCAGCCCGACAGGGGTCAGGACCGGGGAGCTGTTTTTT
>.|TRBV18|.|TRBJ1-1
CASSPRDNTEAFF
TGTGCCAGCTCACCCCGAGATAATACTGAAGCTTTCTTT
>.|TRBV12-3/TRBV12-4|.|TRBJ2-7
CASSFGPLFEQYF
TGTGCCAGCAGTTTTGGGCCGCTATTCGAGCAGTACTTC
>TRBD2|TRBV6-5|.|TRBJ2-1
CASSPGTSGNNEQFF
TGTGCCAGCAGTCCCGGGACTAGCGGAAACAATGAGCAGTTCTTC
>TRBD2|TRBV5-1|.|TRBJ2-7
CASSPGTNSYEQYF
TGCGCCAGCAGCCCGGGGACTAACTCCTACGAGCAGTACTTC
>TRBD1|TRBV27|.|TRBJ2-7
CASKTTGGRSVYEQYF
TGTGCCAGCAAAACTACAGGGGGGCGCTCAGTCTACGAGCAGTACTTC
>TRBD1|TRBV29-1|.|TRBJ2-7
CSVHPGTGGYPSYEQYF
TGCAGCGTTCATCCCGGGACAGGGGGGTACCCTTCCTACGAGCAGTACTTC
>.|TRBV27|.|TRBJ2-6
CASSFRRNSGANVLTF
TGTGCCAGCAGTTTTAGGCGGAACTCTGGGGCCAACGTCCTGACTTTC
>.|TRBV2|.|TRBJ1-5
CASSEEGAGGSAQHF
TGTGCCAGCAGTGAAGAGGGAGCAGGAGGATCGGCCCAGCATTTT
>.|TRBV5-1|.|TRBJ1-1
CASSPGLYGQINTEAFF
TGCGCCAGCAGCCCGGGTTTATATGGACAAATCAACACTGAAGCTTTCTTT
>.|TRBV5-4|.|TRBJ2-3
CASSLVVLRAGSTDTQYF
TGTGCCAGCAGCTTGGTAGTTCTCCGGGCAGGGAGCACAGATACGCAGTATTTT
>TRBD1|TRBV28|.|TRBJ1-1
CASSSNHRGSFF
TGTGCCAGCAGTTCGAATCACAGGGGGTCCTTCTTT
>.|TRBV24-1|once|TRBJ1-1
CATSDPTGSGEAFF
TGTGCCACCAGTGACCCTACAGGGTCGGGTGAAGCTTTCTTT